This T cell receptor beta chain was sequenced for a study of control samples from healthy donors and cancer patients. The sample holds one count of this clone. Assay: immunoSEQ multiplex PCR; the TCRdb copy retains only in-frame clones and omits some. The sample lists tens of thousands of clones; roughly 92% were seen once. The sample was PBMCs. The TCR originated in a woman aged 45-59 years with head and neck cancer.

CDR3 sequence (DNA): TGTGCCAGCAGCTCGGTTACACCAACTGAAGCTTTCTTT. Translation gives CASSSVTPTEAFF. The chain couples TRBV5-4 to TRBJ1-1; no definite D call. The germline V and J ends were trimmed by 3 bases and 5 bases, with 11 bases remaining between them. This CDR3 contains 13 residues. Per germline, CDR1 SGHNT and CDR2 YYREEE (reference sequence). The whole variable domain, remainder taken from reference TRBV5-4 and TRBJ1-1, is ETGVTQSPTHLIKTRGQQVTLRCSSQSGHNTVSWYQQALGQGPQFIFQYYREEENGRGNFPPRFSGLQFPNYSSELNVNALELDDSALYLCASSSVTPTEAFFGQGTRLTVV.